The 9 T cell receptor beta chains reported below all come from one sample, sequenced in a study of long-term antiretroviral therapy in people with HIV. Investigators performed immunoSEQ version v3.0 at survey level. Repertoires were generated with immunoSEQ multiplex PCR, while TCRdb's copy carries only in-frame clones and drops some. This table holds about 14,000 clones, over 70% found once. The material sequenced was unsorted PBMCs, taken 1.3 years before starting antiretroviral therapy. These receptors all stem from a man between 40 and 49 years old with HIV.

The chain carries TRBV18 and TRBJ1-5; 8 bases line up with TRBD1. Germline CDR1 and CDR2: KGHSH and LQKENI. The V gene end was trimmed by 6 bases and the J gene end by 6 bases; junction bases not matched to a gene: 7. CDR3 length: 14 residues. The CDR3 DNA is TGTGCCAGCTCCCTAGACAGGGGAGGTCAGCCCCAGCATTTT. As protein: CASSLDRGGQPQHF.

The gene calls are TRBV7-9 and TRBJ2-3, with no clear D. Germline values: CDR1 SEHNR, CDR2 FQNEAQ (reference sequence). The CDR3 has 14 residues. V lost 2 bases and J lost 0, with 6 bases in between. DNA of the CDR3: TGTGCCAGCAGCTTATCGCGTAGCACAGATACGCAGTATTTT. Translation: CASSLSRSTDTQYF.

The chain has TRBV2 and TRBJ2-5, with 11 bases aligning to TRBD2. The CDR3 has 16 amino acids. Trimming cost V 6 bases and J 1 base; bases outside gene matches: 7. Germline V gene lookup returns CDR1 SNHLY and CDR2 FYNNEI. CDR3 residues: CASSRGLAGFQETQYF. For the CDR3, the DNA is TGTGCCAGCAGCCGAGGACTAGCGGGCTTCCAAGAGACCCAGTACTTC.

This clone has more than one count but fewer than ten. The chain employs TRBV6-1 and TRBJ1-1; tentative D call: TRBD1 (6 bases). This CDR3 is built from 14 residues. Germline values: CDR1 MNHNS, CDR2 SASEGT. The DNA of the CDR3 is TGTGAAAGCAGTAAGACAGGCCTTAACACTGAAGCTTTCTTT. It translates to CESSKTGLNTEAFF.

The gene calls are TRBV5-1 and TRBJ2-7; TRBD1 agrees at 7 bases. The germline gives CDR1 SGHRS, CDR2 YFSETQ. J lost 1 base, V lost 4 bases, and 5 bases had no gene match. There are 14 residues in the CDR3. In nucleotides, the CDR3 is TGCGCCAGCAGCGGGGACAGCTCTTCCTACGAGCAGTACTTC. Protein product: CASSGDSSSYEQYF.

The chain's CDR3 is CASSYRESSYNSPLHF. The CDR3 DNA reads as TGTGCCAGCAGTTATCGGGAAAGCTCCTATAATTCACCCCTCCACTTT. V usage is TRBV6-5 and J usage is TRBJ1-6, with D unclear. The CDR3 totals 16 residues. The V gene lost 3 bases and the J gene lost 0 bases, with 9 bases spanning the gap. Germline V gene data show CDR1 as MNHEY and CDR2 as SVGAGI.

The rearrangement joins TRBV6-6 to TRBJ2-7, with D possibly TRBD2 on 6 matching bases. Germline V CDR1 and CDR2: MNHNY, SVGAGI (reference sequence). This CDR3 contains 14 residues. Trimming shortened V by 2 bases and J by 2 bases, and 10 bases separated the two germline ends. CDR3 in amino acids: CASSYNREPYEQYF. CDR3 DNA: TGTGCCAGCAGTTACAACCGGGAGCCCTACGAGCAGTACTTC.

This clone was seen just once. This chain links TRBV13 with TRBJ1-1, with D maybe TRBD1 (5 bases). The germline V gene encodes CDR1 PRHDT and CDR2 FYEKMQ (reference sequence). This CDR3 comprises 18 residues. V was trimmed by 0 bases and J by 3 bases, leaving 20 bases between them. CDR3: CASSLGLGETGAYTEAFF. CDR3 DNA sequence: TGTGCCAGCAGCTTAGGCCTGGGGGAGACCGGCGCGTACACTGAAGCTTTCTTT.

V is TRBV18 and J is TRBJ1-2; D is undetermined. The CDR3 sequence is 12 residues long. The V gene lost 2 bases and the J gene lost 8 bases, with 9 bases spanning the gap. Germline loops: CDR1 KGHSH, CDR2 LQKENI. DNA of the CDR3: TGTGCCAGCTCACCAGGCGAATGGGGCTACACCTTC. Protein product: CASSPGEWGYTF.